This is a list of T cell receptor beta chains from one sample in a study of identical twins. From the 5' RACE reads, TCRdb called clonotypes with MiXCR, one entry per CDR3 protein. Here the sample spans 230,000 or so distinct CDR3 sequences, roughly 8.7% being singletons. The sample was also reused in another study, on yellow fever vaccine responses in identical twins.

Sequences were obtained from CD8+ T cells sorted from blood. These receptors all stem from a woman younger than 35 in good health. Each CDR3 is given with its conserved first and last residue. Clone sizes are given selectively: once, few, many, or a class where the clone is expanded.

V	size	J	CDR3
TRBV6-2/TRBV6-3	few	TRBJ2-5	CASSPGQELETQYF
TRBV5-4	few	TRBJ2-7	CASSSEGGRYEQYF
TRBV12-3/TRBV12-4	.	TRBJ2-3	CASSLYGDSRDTDTQYF
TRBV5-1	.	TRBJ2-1	CASSLRPGEQFF
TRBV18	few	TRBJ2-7	CASSPESSGSYEQYF
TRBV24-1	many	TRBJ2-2	CATRGLVSGELFF
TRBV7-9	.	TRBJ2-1	CASAPTGGIGEQFF
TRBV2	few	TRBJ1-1	CASRERNSEAFF
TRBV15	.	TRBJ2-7	CATSTTTTYEQYF
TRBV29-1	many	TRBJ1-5	CSVAGGEGQPQHF
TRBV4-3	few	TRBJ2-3	CASSQDGEGTDTQYF
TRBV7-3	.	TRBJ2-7	CASSPAAGRNEQYF
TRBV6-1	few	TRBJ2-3	CASRPGTGGLDTQYF
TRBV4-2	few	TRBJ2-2	CASRNRNAGELFF
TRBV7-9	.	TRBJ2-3	CASSPRGRGGGSDTQYF
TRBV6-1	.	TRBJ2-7	CASSRDQLGEQYF
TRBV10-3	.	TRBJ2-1	CAISEGTNSYNEQFF
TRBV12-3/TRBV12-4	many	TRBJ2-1	CASSLEGGSLYNEQFF
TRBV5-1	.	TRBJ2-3	CASRTGTVSNTQYF
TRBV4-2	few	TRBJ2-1	CASTPEGLNNEQFF
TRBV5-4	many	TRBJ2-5	CASSANFAGTGQETQYF
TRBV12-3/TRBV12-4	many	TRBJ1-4	CASSPDGGFNEKLFF
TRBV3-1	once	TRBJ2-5	CACSPQVAGTRETQYF